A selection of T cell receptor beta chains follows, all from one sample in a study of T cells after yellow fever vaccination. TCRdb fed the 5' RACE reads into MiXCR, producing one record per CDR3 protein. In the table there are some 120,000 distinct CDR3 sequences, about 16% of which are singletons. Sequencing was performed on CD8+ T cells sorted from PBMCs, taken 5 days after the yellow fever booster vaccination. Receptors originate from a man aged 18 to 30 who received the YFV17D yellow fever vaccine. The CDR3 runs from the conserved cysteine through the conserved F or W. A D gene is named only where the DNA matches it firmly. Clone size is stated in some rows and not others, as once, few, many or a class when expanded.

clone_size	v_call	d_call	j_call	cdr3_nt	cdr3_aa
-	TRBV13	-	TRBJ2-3	TGTGCCAGCAGCTCCCGACATTTGGGACGCACAGATACGCAGTATTTT	CASSSRHLGRTDTQYF
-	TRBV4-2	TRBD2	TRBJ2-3	TGTGCCAGCAGCCAAATCGGAAGCGGGGGTAGCACAGATACGCAGTATTTT	CASSQIGSGGSTDTQYF
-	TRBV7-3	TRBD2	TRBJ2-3	TGTGCCAGCAGCCCTCTCGGGGGGGGGGCAGATACGCAGTATTTT	CASSPLGGGADTQYF
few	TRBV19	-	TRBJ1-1	TGTGCCAGTAGTAACCGACCGGGGGGCCCTGAAGCTTTCTTT	CASSNRPGGPEAFF
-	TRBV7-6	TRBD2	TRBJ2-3	TGTGCCAGCTGTCTAGCGGGGGAAGGAGATACGCAGTATTTT	CASCLAGEGDTQYF
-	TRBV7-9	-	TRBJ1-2	TGTGCCAGCAGCCTAACCGGGACCGAAGTGGACTATGGCTACACCTTC	CASSLTGTEVDYGYTF
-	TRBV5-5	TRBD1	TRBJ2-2	TGTGCCAGCAGCCCGGGACAGGTTTACGCGAACACCGGGGAGCTGTTTTTT	CASSPGQVYANTGELFF
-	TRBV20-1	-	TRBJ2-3	TGCAGTGCTAGGTGGGCCTCCACAGATACGCAGTATTTT	CSARWASTDTQYF
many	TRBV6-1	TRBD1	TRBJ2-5	TGTGCCAGCAGTGAAGCCCCACAGGGGCCTCAAGAGACCCAGTACTTC	CASSEAPQGPQETQYF
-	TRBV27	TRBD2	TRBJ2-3	TGTGCCAGCAGCTTCACTAGCGGGGTTCCGCTGGATACGCAGTATTTT	CASSFTSGVPLDTQYF
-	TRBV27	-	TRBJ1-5	TGTGCCAGCAGTTTGATCCGGGCCGTAAATCAGCCCCAGCATTTT	CASSLIRAVNQPQHF
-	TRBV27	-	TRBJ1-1	TGTGCCAGCAGTCCCGGGACTACGGGGGCTGAAGCTTTCTTT	CASSPGTTGAEAFF
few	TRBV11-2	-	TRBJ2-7	TGTGCCAGCAGCTCCGTACCCTACGAGCAGTACTTC	CASSSVPYEQYF
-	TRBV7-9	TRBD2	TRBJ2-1	TGTGCCAGCACCATAACGGCTAGCGGGGGGTATAATGAGCAGTTCTTC	CASTITASGGYNEQFF
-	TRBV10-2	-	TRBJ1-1	TGCGCCAGCAGTGATGCAGGCCTCACTGAAGCTTTCTTT	CASSDAGLTEAFF
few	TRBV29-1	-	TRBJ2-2	TGCAGCGTTTTATGGGGCGTAACCGGGGAGCTGTTTTTT	CSVLWGVTGELFF
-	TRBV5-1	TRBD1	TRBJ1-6	TGCGCCAGCAGCGCAGGGACAGGGTTGTCACCCCTCCACTTT	CASSAGTGLSPLHF
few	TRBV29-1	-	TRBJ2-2	TGCAGCGCTGAAGGGGGTGACACCGGGGAGCTGTTTTTT	CSAEGGDTGELFF
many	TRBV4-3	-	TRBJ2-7	TGCGCCAGCAGCCCAGGGACAAGGGGGTCCTACGAGCAGTACTTC	CASSPGTRGSYEQYF
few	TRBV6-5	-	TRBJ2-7	TGTGCCACCATTAGGGGCTACGAGCAGTACTTC	CATIRGYEQYF
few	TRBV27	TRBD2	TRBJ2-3	TGTGCCAGCAGTTTGGTAGCGGGGGGGAACACAGATACGCAGTATTTT	CASSLVAGGNTDTQYF
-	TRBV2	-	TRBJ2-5	TGTGCCAGCAGTGAAATCGAGCTAGCTAAAGAGACCCAGTACTTC	CASSEIELAKETQYF
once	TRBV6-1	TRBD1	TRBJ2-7	TGTGCCAGCAGTGAGGGACAGGGGATCTACGAGCAGTACTTC	CASSEGQGIYEQYF
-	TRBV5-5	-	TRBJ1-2	TGTGCCAGCAGCTTGTCCGACCAGGGTGCCTATAACTATGGCTACACCTTC	CASSLSDQGAYNYGYTF
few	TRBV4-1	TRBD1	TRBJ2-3	TGCGCCAGCAGCCCCGGGGACAGGGAGACAGATACGCAGTATTTT	CASSPGDRETDTQYF